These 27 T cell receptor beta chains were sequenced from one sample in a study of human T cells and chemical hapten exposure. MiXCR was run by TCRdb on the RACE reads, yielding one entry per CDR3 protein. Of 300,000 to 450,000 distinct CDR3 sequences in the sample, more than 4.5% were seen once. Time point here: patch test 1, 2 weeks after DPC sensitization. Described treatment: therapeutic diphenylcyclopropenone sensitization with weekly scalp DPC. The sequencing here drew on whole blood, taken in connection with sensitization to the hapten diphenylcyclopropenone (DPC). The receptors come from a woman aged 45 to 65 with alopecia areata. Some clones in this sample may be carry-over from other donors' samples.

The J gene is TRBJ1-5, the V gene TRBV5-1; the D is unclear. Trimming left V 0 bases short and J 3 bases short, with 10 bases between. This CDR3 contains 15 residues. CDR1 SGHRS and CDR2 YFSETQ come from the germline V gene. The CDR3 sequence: CASSLEGRDNQPQHF. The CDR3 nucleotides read TGCGCCAGCAGCTTGGAAGGGAGGGACAATCAGCCCCAGCATTTT.

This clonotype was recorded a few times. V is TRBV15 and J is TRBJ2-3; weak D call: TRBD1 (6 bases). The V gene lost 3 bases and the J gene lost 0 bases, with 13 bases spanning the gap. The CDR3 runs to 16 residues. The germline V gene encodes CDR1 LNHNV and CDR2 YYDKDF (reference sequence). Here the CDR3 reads CATSRDSTVSTDTQYF. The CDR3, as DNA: TGTGCCACCAGCAGGGACAGCACCGTTAGCACAGATACGCAGTATTTT. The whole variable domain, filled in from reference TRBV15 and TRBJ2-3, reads DAMVIQNPRYQVTQFGKPVTLSCSQTLNHNVMYWYQQKSSQAPKLLFHYYDKDFNNEADTPDNFQSRRPNTSFCFLDIRSPGLGDTAMYLCATSRDSTVSTDTQYFGPGTRLTVL.

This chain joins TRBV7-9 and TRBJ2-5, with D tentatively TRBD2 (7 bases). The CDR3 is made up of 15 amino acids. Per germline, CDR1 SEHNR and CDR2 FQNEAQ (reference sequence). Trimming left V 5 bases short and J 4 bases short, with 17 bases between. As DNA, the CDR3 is TGTGCCAGCAGCCCGACGCAGGCGGGGGCAGAGACCCAGTACTTC. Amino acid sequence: CASSPTQAGAETQYF. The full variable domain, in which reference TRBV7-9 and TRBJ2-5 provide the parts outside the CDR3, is DTGVSQNPRHKITKRGQNVTFRCDPISEHNRLYWYRQTLGQGPEFLTYFQNEAQLEKSRLLSDRFSAERPKGSFSTLEIQRTEQGDSAMYLCASSPTQAGAETQYFGPGTRLLVL.

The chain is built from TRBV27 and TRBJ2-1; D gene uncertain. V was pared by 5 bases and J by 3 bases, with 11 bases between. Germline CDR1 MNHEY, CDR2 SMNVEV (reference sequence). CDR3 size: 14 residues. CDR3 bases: TGTGCCAGCAGTCTCCTCGTGGGCTACAATGAGCAGTTCTTC. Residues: CASSLLVGYNEQFF.

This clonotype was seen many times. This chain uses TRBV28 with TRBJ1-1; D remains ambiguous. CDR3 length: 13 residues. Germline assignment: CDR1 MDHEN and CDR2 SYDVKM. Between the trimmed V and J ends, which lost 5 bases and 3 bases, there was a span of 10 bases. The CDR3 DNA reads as TGTGCCAGCAGTCTTTTTTTAGACACTGAAGCTTTCTTT. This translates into CASSLFLDTEAFF.

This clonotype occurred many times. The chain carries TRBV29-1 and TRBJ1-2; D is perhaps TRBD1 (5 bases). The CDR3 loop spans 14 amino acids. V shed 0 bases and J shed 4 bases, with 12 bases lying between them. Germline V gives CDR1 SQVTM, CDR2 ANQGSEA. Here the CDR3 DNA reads TGCAGCGTTGAAGAAGAGACAGCGGGCTATGGCTACACCTTC. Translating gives CSVEEETAGYGYTF.

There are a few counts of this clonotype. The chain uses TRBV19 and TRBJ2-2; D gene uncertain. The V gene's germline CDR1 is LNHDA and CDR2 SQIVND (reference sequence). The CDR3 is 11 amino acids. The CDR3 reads CGTWVAGELFF. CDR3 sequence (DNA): TGTGGTACCTGGGTGGCCGGGGAGCTGTTTTTT.

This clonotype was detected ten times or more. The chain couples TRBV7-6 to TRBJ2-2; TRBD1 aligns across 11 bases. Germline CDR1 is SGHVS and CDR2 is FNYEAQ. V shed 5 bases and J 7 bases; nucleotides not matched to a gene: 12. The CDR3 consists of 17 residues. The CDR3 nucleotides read TGTGCCAGCAGCCCCGGACAGGGGGCGAGTAATAGCGGGGAGCTGTTTTTT. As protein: CASSPGQGASNSGELFF. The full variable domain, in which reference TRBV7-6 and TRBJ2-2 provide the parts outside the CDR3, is GAGVSQSPRYKVTKRGQDVALRCDPISGHVSLYWYRQALGQGPEFLTYFNYEAQQDKSGLPNDRFSAERPEGSISTLTIQRTEQRDSAMYRCASSPGQGASNSGELFFGEGSRLTVL.

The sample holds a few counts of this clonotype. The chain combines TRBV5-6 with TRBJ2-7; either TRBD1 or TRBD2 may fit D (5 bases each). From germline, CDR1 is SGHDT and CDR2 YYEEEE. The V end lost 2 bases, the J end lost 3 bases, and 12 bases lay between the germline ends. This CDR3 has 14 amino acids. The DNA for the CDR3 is TGTGCCAGCAGCTTCTACGGGGACCTCTACGAGCAGTACTTC. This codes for CASSFYGDLYEQYF.

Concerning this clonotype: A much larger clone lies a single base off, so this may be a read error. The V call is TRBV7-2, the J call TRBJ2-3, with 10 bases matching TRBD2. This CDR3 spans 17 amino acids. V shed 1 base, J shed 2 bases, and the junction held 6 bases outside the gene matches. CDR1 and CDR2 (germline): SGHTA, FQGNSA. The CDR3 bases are TGTGCCAGCAGCTTAGATGGACTAGCGGCCAACACAGATACGCAGTATTTT. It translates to CASSLDGLAANTDTQYF.

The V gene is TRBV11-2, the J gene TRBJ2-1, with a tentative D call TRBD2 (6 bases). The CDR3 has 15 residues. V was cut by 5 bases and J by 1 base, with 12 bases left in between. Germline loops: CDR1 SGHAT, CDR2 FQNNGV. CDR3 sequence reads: CASSPERVSYNEQFF. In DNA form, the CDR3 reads TGTGCCAGCAGCCCCGAGCGGGTTTCCTACAATGAGCAGTTCTTC.

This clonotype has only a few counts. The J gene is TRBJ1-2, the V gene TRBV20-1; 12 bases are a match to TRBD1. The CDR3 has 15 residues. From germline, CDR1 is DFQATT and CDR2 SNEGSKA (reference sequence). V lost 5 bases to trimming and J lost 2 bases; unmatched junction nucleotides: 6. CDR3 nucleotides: TGCAGTGCTGGGGGACAGGGGGCGACGAACTATGGCTACACCTTC. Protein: CSAGGQGATNYGYTF.

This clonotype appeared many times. The CDR3 DNA reads as TGTGCCAGCAGCACCCAGGGATGCTTGCAAGAGACCCAGTACTTC. Translation gives CASSTQGCLQETQYF. The rearrangement joins TRBV21-1 to TRBJ2-5; the DNA was not used to check the table's D call, TRBD1. TRBV21-1 is designated a pseudogene. The CDR3 totals 15 residues.

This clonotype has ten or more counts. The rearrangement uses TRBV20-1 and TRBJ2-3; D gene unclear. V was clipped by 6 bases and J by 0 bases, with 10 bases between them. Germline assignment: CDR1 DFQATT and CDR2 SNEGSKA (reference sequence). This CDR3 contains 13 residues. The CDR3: CSASLISTDTQYF. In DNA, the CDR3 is TGCAGTGCCTCGCTAATAAGCACAGATACGCAGTATTTT.

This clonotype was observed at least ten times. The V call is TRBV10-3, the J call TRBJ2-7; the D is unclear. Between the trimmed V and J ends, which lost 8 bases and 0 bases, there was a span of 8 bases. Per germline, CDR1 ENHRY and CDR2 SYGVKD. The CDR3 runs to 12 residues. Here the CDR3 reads CAIGPGSYEQYF. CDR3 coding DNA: TGTGCCATCGGCCCGGGCTCCTACGAGCAGTACTTC.

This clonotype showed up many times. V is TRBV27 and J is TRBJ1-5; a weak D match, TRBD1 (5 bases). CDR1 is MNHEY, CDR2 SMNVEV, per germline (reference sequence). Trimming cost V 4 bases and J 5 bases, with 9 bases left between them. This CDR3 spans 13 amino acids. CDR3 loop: CASSSRGDQPQHF. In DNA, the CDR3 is TGTGCCAGCAGTTCACGGGGGGATCAGCCCCAGCATTTT.

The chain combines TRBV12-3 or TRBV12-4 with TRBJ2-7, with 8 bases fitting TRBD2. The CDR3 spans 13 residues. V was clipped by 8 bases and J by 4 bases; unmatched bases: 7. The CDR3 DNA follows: TGTGCCAGCGAGCGGGGGCCCTCATACGAGCAGTACTTC. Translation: CASERGPSYEQYF.

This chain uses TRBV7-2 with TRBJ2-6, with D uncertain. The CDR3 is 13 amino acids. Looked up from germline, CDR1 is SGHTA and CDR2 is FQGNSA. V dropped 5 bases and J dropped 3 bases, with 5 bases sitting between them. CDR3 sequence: CASSVYGANVLTF. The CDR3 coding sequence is TGTGCCAGCAGCGTTTATGGGGCCAACGTCCTGACTTTC. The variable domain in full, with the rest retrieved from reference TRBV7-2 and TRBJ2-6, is GAGVSQSPSNKVTEKGKDVELRCDPISGHTALYWYRQSLGQGLEFLIYFQGNSAPDKSGLPSDRFSAERTGGSVSTLTIQRTQQEDSAVYLCASSVYGANVLTFGAGSRLTVL.

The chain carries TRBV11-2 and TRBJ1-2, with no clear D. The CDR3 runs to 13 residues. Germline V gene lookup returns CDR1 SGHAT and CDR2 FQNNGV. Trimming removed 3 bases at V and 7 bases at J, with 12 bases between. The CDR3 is CASSLNRVRGYTF. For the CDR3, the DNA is TGTGCCAGCAGCTTGAACAGAGTCCGTGGCTACACCTTC.

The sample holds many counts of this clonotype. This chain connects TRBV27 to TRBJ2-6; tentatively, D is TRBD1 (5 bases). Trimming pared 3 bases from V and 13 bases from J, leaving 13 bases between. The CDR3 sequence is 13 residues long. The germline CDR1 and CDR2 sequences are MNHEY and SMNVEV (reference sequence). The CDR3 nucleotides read TGTGCCAGCAGTTTTGCGACAGTCCAGGTCCTGACTTTC. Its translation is CASSFATVQVLTF. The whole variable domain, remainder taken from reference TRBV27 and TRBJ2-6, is EAQVTQNPRYLITVTGKKLTVTCSQNMNHEYMSWYRQDPGLGLRQIYYSMNVEVTDKGDVPEGYKVSRKEKRNFPLILESPSPNQTSLYFCASSFATVQVLTFGAGSRLTVL.

CDR3 region: CSARATTGYDSPLHF. The CDR3, as DNA: TGCAGTGCTAGAGCAACGACAGGGTATGATTCACCCCTCCACTTT. The chain uses TRBV20-1 and TRBJ1-6; 7 positions agree with TRBD1. Germline CDR1 is DFQATT and CDR2 is SNEGSKA (reference sequence). V dropped 1 base and J dropped 8; count of bases not matched to a gene: 8. This CDR3 contains 15 residues.

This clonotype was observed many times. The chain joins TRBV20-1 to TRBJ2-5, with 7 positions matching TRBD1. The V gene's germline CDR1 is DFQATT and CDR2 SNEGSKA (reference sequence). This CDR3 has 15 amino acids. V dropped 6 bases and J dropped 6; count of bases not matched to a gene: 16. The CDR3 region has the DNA TGCAGTGCCCTGCAACAGGGGAGCTTCAAGCAGACCCAGTACTTC. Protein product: CSALQQGSFKQTQYF.

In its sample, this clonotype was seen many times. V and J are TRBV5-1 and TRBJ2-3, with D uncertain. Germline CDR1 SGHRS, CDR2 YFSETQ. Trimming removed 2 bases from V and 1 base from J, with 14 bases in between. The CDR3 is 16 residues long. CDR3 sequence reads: CASSFRDGQGTDTQYF. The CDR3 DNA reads TGCGCCAGCAGCTTCCGCGACGGCCAGGGCACAGATACGCAGTATTTT. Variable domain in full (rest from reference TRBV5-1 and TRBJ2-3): KAGVTQTPRYLIKTRGQQVTLSCSPISGHRSVSWYQQTPGQGLQFLFEYFSETQRNKGNFPGRFSGRQFSNSRSEMNVSTLELGDSALYLCASSFRDGQGTDTQYFGPGTRLTVL.

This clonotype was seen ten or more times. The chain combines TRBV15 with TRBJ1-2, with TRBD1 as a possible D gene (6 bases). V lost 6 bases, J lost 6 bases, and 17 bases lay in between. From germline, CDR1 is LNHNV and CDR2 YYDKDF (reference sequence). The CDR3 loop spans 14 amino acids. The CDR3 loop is CATSIVQGFNGYTF. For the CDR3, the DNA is TGTGCCACCAGTATAGTACAGGGATTTAATGGCTACACCTTC.

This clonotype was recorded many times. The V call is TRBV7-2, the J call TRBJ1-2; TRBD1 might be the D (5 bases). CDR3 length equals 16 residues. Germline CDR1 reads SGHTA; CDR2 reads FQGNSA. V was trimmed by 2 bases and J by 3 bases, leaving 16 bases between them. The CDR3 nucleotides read TGTGCCAGCAGCTTAATGGGCAGGGTTCGGGACTATGGCTACACCTTC. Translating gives CASSLMGRVRDYGYTF.

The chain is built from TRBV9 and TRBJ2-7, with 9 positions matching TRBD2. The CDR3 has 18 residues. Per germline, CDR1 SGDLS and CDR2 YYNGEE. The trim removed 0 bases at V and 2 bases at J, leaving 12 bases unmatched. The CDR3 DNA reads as TGTGCCAGCAGCGTAGGCCCAGCGGGAGGAATAGGAACCTACGAGCAGTACTTC. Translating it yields CASSVGPAGGIGTYEQYF. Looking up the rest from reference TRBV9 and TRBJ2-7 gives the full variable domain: DSGVTQTPKHLITATGQRVTLRCSPRSGDLSVYWYQQSLDQGLQFLIQYYNGEERAKGNILERFSAQQFPDLHSELNLSSLELGDSALYFCASSVGPAGGIGTYEQYFGPGTRLTVT.

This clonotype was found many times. The CDR3 protein is CASSSRGRANTGELFF. In DNA, the CDR3 is TGTGCCAGCAGCTCCAGGGGGCGAGCGAACACCGGGGAGCTGTTTTTT. V is TRBV7-8 and J is TRBJ2-2; 8 positions match TRBD1. Germline trimming cut 4 bases from V and 0 bases from J; bases unmatched to any gene: 4. The CDR3 totals 16 residues. CDR1 is SGHVS, CDR2 FQNEAQ, per germline.